The next 25 T cell receptor beta chains were all read from a single sample in a study of CD8+CD57+ T cells in acquired aplastic anemia. Sequencing was done on patients that had shown CD8+CD57+ cell expansion by flow cytometry. CDR3 and TCR beta VDJ profiling relied on genomic DNA as the template. TCRdb re-called the reads through MiXCR, storing one row per CDR3 protein. The sample consists of some 92,000 distinct CDR3 sequences, around 62% of them appearing once. Sample: sorted CD4+, CD8+, or CD8+CD57+ T cells (not recorded which) from PBMCs. The receptors here all came from a human donor with aplastic anemia.

The chain employs TRBV7-9 and TRBJ2-5; possibly TRBD2 for D (5 bases). The CDR3 consists of 14 residues. V dropped 4 bases and J dropped 2 bases, with 11 bases sitting between them. CDR1 is SEHNR, CDR2 FQNEAQ, per germline (reference sequence). This CDR3 reads CASSSLSGQETQYF. For the CDR3, the DNA is TGTGCCAGCAGCTCCCTGTCGGGGCAAGAGACCCAGTACTTC.

This clonotype was picked up a small number of times. This sequence joins TRBV20-1 and TRBJ2-5; D remains unclear. This CDR3 region has 14 residues. From germline, CDR1 is DFQATT and CDR2 SNEGSKA (reference sequence). The V end lost 3 bases, the J end lost 2 bases, and 13 bases lay between the germline ends. CDR3 nucleotides: TGCAGTGCTAGCCCCACCTCAAAGCAAGAGACCCAGTACTTC. It specifies CSASPTSKQETQYF.

J is TRBJ2-3 and V is TRBV19, with D possibly TRBD2 on 8 matching bases. CDR3 size: 16 residues. V was cut by 5 bases and J by 6 bases, with 21 bases left in between. Germline assignment: CDR1 LNHDA and CDR2 SQIVND (reference sequence). The CDR3 loop reads CASSPQGGLVADTQYF. CDR3 sequence (DNA): TGTGCCAGTAGTCCCCAGGGGGGACTAGTGGCCGATACGCAGTATTTT.

The rearrangement joins TRBV15 to TRBJ1-4; 7 nucleotides line up with TRBD1. Trimming removed 5 bases from V and 8 bases from J; junction bases left unmatched: 8. This CDR3 is 14 amino acids long. Germline-derived CDR1 and CDR2 are LNHNV and YYDKDF (reference sequence). The chain's CDR3 is CATSGGTVREKLFF. The CDR3 coding sequence is TGTGCCACCAGCGGAGGGACAGTTCGCGAAAAACTGTTTTTT.

This clonotype was picked up a small number of times. The chain couples TRBV7-9 to TRBJ2-7; D is uncertain. Trimming took off 1 base at V and 0 bases at J, with 10 bases between the two ends. The length of the CDR3 is 15 residues. Germline values: CDR1 SEHNR, CDR2 FQNEAQ (reference sequence). The CDR3 coding sequence is TGTGCCAGCAGCTTAGTCGGCCTTGCCTCCTACGAGCAGTACTTC. Its translation is CASSLVGLASYEQYF.

The rearrangement uses TRBV7-9 and TRBJ1-1, with 8 bases fitting TRBD1. The CDR3 loop spans 16 amino acids. CDR1 is SEHNR and CDR2 is FQNEAQ in the germline V gene (reference sequence). V lost 3 bases to trimming and J lost 3 bases; unmatched junction nucleotides: 9. The DNA of the CDR3 is TGTGCCAGCAGCTTTGGACAGGGAGGAAAGGACACTGAAGCTTTCTTT. Translating it yields CASSFGQGGKDTEAFF.

This chain connects TRBV20-1 to TRBJ2-7; the D gene is possibly TRBD1 (5 bases). This CDR3 region has 11 residues. V gave up 5 bases and J gave up 2 bases, with 7 bases separating them. Germline assignment: CDR1 DFQATT and CDR2 SNEGSKA (reference sequence). CDR3 sequence (DNA): TGCAGTGCTGGGGCTACCTACGAGCAGTACTTC. It codes for CSAGATYEQYF.

This clonotype has just a few counts. The DNA for the CDR3 is TGCAGTGCTAGAAACCAATACGACTTAGCGTTGCCAGGCGAGCAGTACTTC. Encoded protein: CSARNQYDLALPGEQYF. V usage is TRBV20-1 and J usage is TRBJ2-7; D is perhaps TRBD2 (5 bases). Germline values: CDR1 DFQATT, CDR2 SNEGSKA (reference sequence). There are 17 residues in the CDR3. Trimming removed 2 bases from V and 6 bases from J, with 26 bases in between.

This rearrangement joins TRBV24-1 to TRBJ2-3; D is uncertain. Germline CDR1 reads KGHDR; CDR2 reads SFDVKD. V was clipped by 5 bases and J by 2 bases, with 13 bases between them. The CDR3 consists of 15 residues. The CDR3 loop reads CATSAHLPSTDTQYF. In nucleotides, the CDR3 is TGTGCCACCAGTGCCCACTTGCCCTCCACAGATACGCAGTATTTT.

As for this clonotype: Compared with germline, one end of the junction differs, possibly owing to a read error. The gene calls are TRBV2 and TRBJ1-1; D is possibly TRBD1 (5 bases). Germline CDR1 is SNHLY and CDR2 is FYNNEI. This CDR3 spans 15 amino acids. The CDR3 DNA follows: TGTGCAAGCAGTGAAGGGGCAGACTTGAACACTGAAGATTTCTTT. Translated: CASSEGADLNTEDFF.

The rearrangement uses TRBV29-1 and TRBJ1-1; perhaps TRBD1 as D (6 bases). CDR3 length: 13 amino acids. The V gene lost 6 bases and the J gene lost 2 bases, with 13 bases spanning the gap. In germline, CDR1 is SQVTM, CDR2 ANQGSEA. CDR3 bases: TGCAGCGTCTCGACAGGCCTTAACACTGAAGCTTTCTTT. This gives the protein CSVSTGLNTEAFF.

Many counts were recorded for this clonotype. The chain couples TRBV27 to TRBJ2-3; D remains ambiguous. The ends were cut back, 2 bases at V and 4 bases at J, with 7 bases in the middle. The CDR3 spans 13 residues. The germline V gene has CDR1 MNHEY and CDR2 SMNVEV (reference sequence). The CDR3 sequence is CASSLGSPDTQYF. As DNA, the CDR3 is TGTGCCAGCAGTTTAGGATCCCCAGATACGCAGTATTTT.

This clonotype has a count of ten or more. This rearrangement joins TRBV7-2 to TRBJ2-7; 7 positions match TRBD1. The CDR3 runs to 14 residues. The V segment lost 4 bases and the J segment 6 bases; nucleotides outside the gene matches: 9. Germline V CDR1 and CDR2: SGHTA, FQGNSA. CDR3 sequence (DNA): TGTGCCAGCAGCTCCGGGACAGACTTCTCCGAGCAGTACTTC. As protein: CASSSGTDFSEQYF. The complete variable domain, with remaining parts taken from reference TRBV7-2 and TRBJ2-7, reads GAGVSQSPSNKVTEKGKDVELRCDPISGHTALYWYRQSLGQGLEFLIYFQGNSAPDKSGLPSDRFSAERTGGSVSTLTIQRTQQEDSAVYLCASSSGTDFSEQYFGPGTRLTVT.

This clonotype was seen just once. CDR3 sequence: CASSSRLGGNTEAFF. DNA of the CDR3: TGTGCCAGCAGCTCCCGGTTGGGAGGGAACACTGAAGCTTTCTTT. This chain joins TRBV7-2 and TRBJ1-1; no clear D gene. Germline CDR1 SGHTA, CDR2 FQGNSA. This CDR3 has 15 amino acids. V lost 4 bases to trimming and J lost 1 base, with 13 bases between them.

This chain uses TRBV2 with TRBJ1-2, with 10 bases matching TRBD1. The germline CDR1 and CDR2 sequences are SNHLY and FYNNEI. J lost 2 bases, V lost 7 bases, and 4 bases had no gene match. The length of the CDR3 is 14 residues. The chain's CDR3 is CASNPGQGNYGYTF. The CDR3 DNA is TGTGCCAGCAATCCGGGACAGGGGAACTATGGCTACACCTTC.

The rearrangement joins TRBV2 to TRBJ2-7; D is unresolved. Trimming shortened V by 6 bases and J by 3 bases, and 6 bases separated the two germline ends. There are 11 residues in the CDR3. Germline V CDR1 and CDR2: SNHLY, FYNNEI. CDR3 sequence: CASSENYEQYF. The CDR3 nucleotides are TGTGCCAGCAGCGAGAACTACGAGCAGTACTTC.

V gene TRBV24-1 combines with J gene TRBJ2-3; no clear D. CDR3 length: 14 residues. Germline V gives CDR1 KGHDR, CDR2 SFDVKD. Between the trimmed V and J ends, which lost 0 bases and 4 bases, there was a span of 7 bases. The CDR3 sequence: CATSDLANPDTQYF. For the CDR3, the DNA is TGTGCCACCAGTGATTTGGCCAACCCAGATACGCAGTATTTT.

The CDR3 DNA reads TGTGCCAGCAGTTTGGGAGAGGGGACCTACGAGCAGTACTTC. Protein sequence: CASSLGEGTYEQYF. This rearrangement joins TRBV6-2 or TRBV6-3 to TRBJ2-7; perhaps D is TRBD1 or TRBD2 (5 bases each). Germline V gene lookup returns CDR1 MNHEY and CDR2 SVGEGT. This CDR3 region has 14 residues. V shed 4 bases and J shed 2 bases, with 12 bases lying between them.

This clonotype was seen repeatedly, ten times or more. The chain links TRBV29-1 to TRBJ2-7, with TRBD1 as a possible D gene (5 bases). CDR1 and CDR2 (germline): SQVTM, ANQGSEA. Trimming stripped 0 bases from V and 6 bases from J, with 15 bases between. This CDR3 spans 14 amino acids. DNA of the CDR3: TGCAGCGTTGAAGATCGGGCAGGGTCAGCCGAGCAGTACTTC. This sequence encodes CSVEDRAGSAEQYF.

This chain joins TRBV12-3 or TRBV12-4 and TRBJ2-1; 10 bases align to TRBD2. This CDR3 has 14 residues. J gave up 8 bases and V 2 bases, and 3 bases lay outside the gene matches. The DNA of the CDR3 is TGTGCCAGCAGTTTACTAGCGGGAGCTGATGAGCAGTTCTTC. It is translated as CASSLLAGADEQFF.

The chain recombines TRBV24-1 with TRBJ2-3; D is uncertain. The ends were cut back, 11 bases at V and 4 bases at J, with 18 bases in the middle. This CDR3 contains 14 residues. Germline V gene data show CDR1 as KGHDR and CDR2 as SFDVKD. CDR3 sequence reads: CASSVAWVSDTQYF. In DNA, the CDR3 is TGTGCCAGCAGCGTAGCTTGGGTGTCAGATACGCAGTATTTT.

V usage is TRBV10-3 and J usage is TRBJ2-3; TRBD2 aligns across 8 bases. The length of the CDR3 is 16 residues. Per the germline V gene, CDR1 is ENHRY and CDR2 is SYGVKD. The junction had 9 bases not matched to a gene; V was cut back by 2 bases and J by 5 bases. The CDR3: CAISEGSGRTGDTQYF. In nucleotides, the CDR3 is TGTGCCATCAGTGAGGGAAGCGGGAGAACTGGAGATACGCAGTATTTT.

The chain has TRBV6-4 and TRBJ2-1; tentatively, D is TRBD2 (5 bases). The CDR3 is 15 amino acids. Trimming pared 0 bases from V and 7 bases from J, leaving 13 bases between. The germline V gene has CDR1 MRHNA and CDR2 SNTAGT. As DNA, the CDR3 is TGTGCCAGCAGTGACTCTGAAGGAGGTGGGAATGAGCAGTTCTTC. This translates into CASSDSEGGGNEQFF.

This chain uses TRBV2 with TRBJ2-7; 10 bases align to TRBD2. Germline assignment: CDR1 SNHLY and CDR2 FYNNEI. The CDR3 contains 13 residues. Losses at the gene ends were 9 bases for V and 6 bases for J; bases not matched to a gene: 8. The DNA for the CDR3 is TGTGCCAGTTCTCTAGCGGGAGATCGCGAGCAGTACTTC. Protein sequence: CASSLAGDREQYF.

J is TRBJ1-2 and V is TRBV2; 7 bases agree with TRBD1. Germline V lookup: CDR1 SNHLY, CDR2 FYNNEI. Trimming removed 3 bases from V and 5 bases from J; junction bases left unmatched: 12. This CDR3 contains 16 residues. CDR3 region: CASSEVGQARGYGYTF. Written as DNA, the CDR3 is TGTGCCAGCAGTGAGGTCGGACAGGCGCGAGGATATGGCTACACCTTC. The full variable domain, completed using reference TRBV2 and TRBJ1-2, is EPEVTQTPSHQVTQMGQEVILRCVPISNHLYFYWYRQILGQKVEFLVSFYNNEISEKSEIFDDQFSVERPDGSNFTLKIRSTKLEDSAMYFCASSEVGQARGYGYTFGSGTRLTVV.